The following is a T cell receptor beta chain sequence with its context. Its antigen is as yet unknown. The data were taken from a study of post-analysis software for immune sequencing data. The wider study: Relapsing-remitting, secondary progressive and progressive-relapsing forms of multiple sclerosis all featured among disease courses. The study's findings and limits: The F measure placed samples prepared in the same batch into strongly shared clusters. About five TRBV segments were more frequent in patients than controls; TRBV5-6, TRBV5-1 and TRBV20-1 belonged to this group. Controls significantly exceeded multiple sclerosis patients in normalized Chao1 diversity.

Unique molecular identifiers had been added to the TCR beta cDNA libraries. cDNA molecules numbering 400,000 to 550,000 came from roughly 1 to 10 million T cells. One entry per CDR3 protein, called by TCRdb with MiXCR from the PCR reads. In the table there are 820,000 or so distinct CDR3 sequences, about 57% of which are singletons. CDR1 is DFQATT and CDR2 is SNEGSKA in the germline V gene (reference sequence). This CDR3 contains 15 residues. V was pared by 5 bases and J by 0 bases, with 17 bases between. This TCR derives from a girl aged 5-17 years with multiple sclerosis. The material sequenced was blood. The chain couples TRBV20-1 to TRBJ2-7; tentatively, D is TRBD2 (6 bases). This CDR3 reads CSALGTYANSYEQYF. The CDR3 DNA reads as TGCAGTGCTCTCGGGACTTACGCTAACTCCTACGAGCAGTACTTC.